The 24 T cell receptor beta chains below were found in one sample sequenced in a study of neurological immune-mediated disorders. One entry per CDR3 protein, called by TCRdb with MiXCR from the 5' RACE reads. Of around 44,000 distinct CDR3 sequences in the sample, 13% to 15% are singletons; the top ten hold under 4.5%. Sequencing was carried out using CD4+ T cells from blood. These receptors were obtained from a woman aged 60-75 years with HTLV-1-associated myelopathy (HAM/TSP).

Many counts were recorded for this clonotype. V and J are TRBV5-1 and TRBJ2-7; TRBD1 matches 9 bases. Trimming removed 4 bases from V and 4 bases from J; junction bases left unmatched: 9. The CDR3 covers 15 residues. CDR1 SGHRS and CDR2 YFSETQ come from the germline V gene. CDR3 nucleotides: TGCGCCAGCAGCCTGGGACAGGGCCGAGCGTACGAGCAGTACTTC. It specifies CASSLGQGRAYEQYF.

This clonotype was observed at least ten times. The gene calls are TRBV15 and TRBJ1-4, with a possible D match to TRBD1 (6 bases). V lost 4 bases, J lost 7 bases, and 10 bases lay in between. CDR1 LNHNV and CDR2 YYDKDF come from the germline V gene (reference sequence). This CDR3 is 13 amino acids long. CDR3 sequence: CATSTLGGEKLFF. DNA of the CDR3: TGTGCCACCAGCACGCTAGGGGGTGAAAAACTGTTTTTT. Supplemented by reference TRBV15 and TRBJ1-4, the full variable domain reads DAMVIQNPRYQVTQFGKPVTLSCSQTLNHNVMYWYQQKSSQAPKLLFHYYDKDFNNEADTPDNFQSRRPNTSFCFLDIRSPGLGDTAMYLCATSTLGGEKLFFGSGTQLSVL.

In its sample, this clonotype was seen many times. This chain uses TRBV10-3 with TRBJ2-7; D remains ambiguous. Germline CDR1 ENHRY, CDR2 SYGVKD. Trimming took off 0 bases at V and 3 bases at J, with 6 bases between the two ends. This CDR3 is 13 amino acids long. CDR3 sequence reads: CAISESYSYEQYF. The CDR3 DNA is TGTGCCATCAGTGAGTCGTACAGCTACGAGCAGTACTTC.

This clonotype was seen repeatedly, ten times or more. The CDR3 loop is CASSWGRVTEAFF. The CDR3 nucleotides are TGTGCCAGCAGTTGGGGCAGGGTGACTGAAGCTTTCTTT. The rearrangement joins TRBV12-3 or TRBV12-4 to TRBJ1-1; possible D gene TRBD1, 5 bases. The CDR3 length is 13 residues. Trimming shortened V by 4 bases and J by 5 bases, and 11 bases separated the two germline ends.

This clonotype occurred many times. This rearrangement joins TRBV5-6 to TRBJ1-2; 7 nucleotides line up with TRBD1. From germline, CDR1 is SGHDT and CDR2 YYEEEE. The V and J ends lost 4 bases and 7 bases, in that order; junction bases with no gene match: 7. The CDR3 length is 13 residues. The CDR3 DNA follows: TGTGCCAGCAGCATAGACAGGGATGGTGGCTACACCTTC. Protein: CASSIDRDGGYTF.

A note on this clonotype: A much larger clone sits a single nucleotide away, making a read error possible. This sequence joins TRBV2 and TRBJ1-2, with D unresolved. In germline, CDR1 is SNHLY, CDR2 FYNNEI. The CDR3 is 15 amino acids. Trimming stripped 6 bases from V and 1 base from J, with 15 bases between. In DNA, the CDR3 is TGTGCCAGCAGGAGAAGGGCCTGGTGTAACTATGGCTACACCTTC. Its protein is CASRRRAWCNYGYTF.

In this sample, this clonotype turned up many times. This sequence joins TRBV12-3 or TRBV12-4 and TRBJ1-1; D is undetermined. The CDR3 sequence is 13 residues long. V dropped 4 bases and J dropped 0 bases, with 6 bases sitting between them. CDR3 bases: TGTGCCAGCAGTTCGCGACTGAACACTGAAGCTTTCTTT. This encodes CASSSRLNTEAFF.

This clonotype came up many times. The chain joins TRBV28 to TRBJ1-1; D is unresolved. Trimming shortened V by 5 bases and J by 4 bases, and 17 bases separated the two germline ends. This CDR3 spans 15 amino acids. The V gene's germline CDR1 is MDHEN and CDR2 SYDVKM. The CDR3 bases are TGTGCCAGCAGTCCGCCTCAAGGGCTGGGCACTGAAGCTTTCTTT. It yields the protein CASSPPQGLGTEAFF.

The sample holds many counts of this clonotype. The gene calls are TRBV20-1 and TRBJ2-5; weak D call: TRBD2 (5 bases). The V end lost 1 base, the J end lost 7 bases, and 13 bases lay between the germline ends. The germline V gene encodes CDR1 DFQATT and CDR2 SNEGSKA (reference sequence). CDR3 length equals 13 residues. In nucleotides, the CDR3 is TGCAGTGCTAGAGGCGGGTGGGTCGGGACCCAGTACTTC. Protein sequence: CSARGGWVGTQYF.

This clonotype came up many times. The chain couples TRBV20-1 to TRBJ1-4; D unclear. CDR1 and CDR2 (germline): DFQATT, SNEGSKA (reference sequence). Trimming took off 3 bases at V and 8 bases at J, with 13 bases between the two ends. This CDR3 spans 13 amino acids. The CDR3 sequence is CSASGRNGEKLFF. The CDR3 DNA sequence: TGCAGTGCTAGCGGTCGCAATGGAGAAAAACTGTTTTTT.

This clonotype was seen at least ten times. The CDR3: CASSQGTQETQYF. DNA for the CDR3: TGTGCCAGCAGCCAAGGAACGCAGGAGACCCAGTACTTC. The chain links TRBV3-1 to TRBJ2-5; D is ambiguous. Germline V gene data show CDR1 as LGHDT and CDR2 as YNNKEL (reference sequence). The CDR3 covers 13 residues. The V gene lost 1 base and the J gene lost 5 bases, with 8 bases spanning the gap.

J is TRBJ1-1 and V is TRBV5-1, with 7 bases lining up with TRBD1. From germline, CDR1 is SGHRS and CDR2 YFSETQ. CDR3 size: 19 residues. Germline trimming cut 0 bases from V and 0 bases from J; bases unmatched to any gene: 14. The CDR3 DNA reads as TGCGCCAGCAGCTTGGGGGACAGACCAAGCGGGTCTTTGAACACTGAAGCTTTCTTT. It encodes CASSLGDRPSGSLNTEAFF.

This clonotype was recorded at least ten times. The chain recombines TRBV9 with TRBJ2-3; possible D gene TRBD2, 5 bases. The V gene lost 0 bases and the J gene lost 9 bases, with 20 bases spanning the gap. The V gene's germline CDR1 is SGDLS and CDR2 YYNGEE. The CDR3 is 16 residues long. CDR3 DNA sequence: TGTGCCAGCAGCGTAGGGATTAGGCGGCCGGAGGAGACGCAGTATTTT. As protein: CASSVGIRRPEETQYF.

This clonotype was observed at least ten times. The chain is built from TRBV20-1 and TRBJ2-2, with no clear D. Trimming removed 0 bases at V and 5 bases at J, with 7 bases between. CDR1 is DFQATT and CDR2 is SNEGSKA in the germline V gene (reference sequence). CDR3 size: 13 residues. As DNA, the CDR3 is TGCAGTGCTAGAGATCGCAGTACCGGGGAGCTGTTTTTT. Translation gives CSARDRSTGELFF.

This clonotype has at least ten counts. The chain links TRBV19 to TRBJ1-6; 7 nucleotides line up with TRBD1. V dropped 8 bases and J dropped 0; count of bases not matched to a gene: 7. The CDR3 has 16 amino acids. Germline V CDR1 and CDR2: LNHDA, SQIVND (reference sequence). The CDR3 is CASRTGQSSYNSPLHF. As DNA, the CDR3 is TGTGCCAGTCGGACAGGCCAGAGCTCCTATAATTCACCCCTCCACTTT. The full variable domain, in which reference TRBV19 and TRBJ1-6 provide the parts outside the CDR3, is DGGITQSPKYLFRKEGQNVTLSCEQNLNHDAMYWYRQDPGQGLRLIYYSQIVNDFQKGDIAEGYSVSREKKESFPLTVTSAQKNPTAFYLCASRTGQSSYNSPLHFGNGTRLTVT.

This clonotype came up many times. V and J are TRBV12-3 or TRBV12-4 and TRBJ1-5; 8 nucleotides agree with TRBD1. J lost 0 bases, V lost 6 bases, and 13 bases had no gene match. CDR3 length equals 18 residues. The chain's CDR3 is CASSPGAGGPYSNQPQHF. The CDR3, as DNA: TGTGCCAGCAGCCCCGGGGCAGGGGGCCCTTATAGCAATCAGCCCCAGCATTTT.

This clonotype showed up many times. The rearrangement joins TRBV20-1 to TRBJ1-2; D is possibly TRBD1 (6 bases). The CDR3 length is 14 residues. The V end was cut by 1 base, the J end by 4 bases, with 13 bases between. The germline gives CDR1 DFQATT, CDR2 SNEGSKA (reference sequence). DNA of the CDR3: TGCAGTGCTAGAGCCGGGACACTGGGCTATGGCTACACCTTC. Residues: CSARAGTLGYGYTF.

This clonotype was found many times. This chain uses TRBV11-2 with TRBJ2-1; weak D call: TRBD1 (6 bases). Looked up from germline, CDR1 is SGHAT and CDR2 is FQNNGV. CDR3 size: 17 residues. V lost 2 bases and J 8 bases, leaving 22 bases between the germline ends. The CDR3 DNA reads as TGTGCCAGCAGCTTAAAGTCGCGTCTGGGGGCGGTGGATGAGCAGTTCTTC. Protein: CASSLKSRLGAVDEQFF.

This clonotype has at least ten counts. The V call is TRBV5-1, the J call TRBJ2-4; weak D call: TRBD1 (6 bases). Germline CDR1 reads SGHRS; CDR2 reads YFSETQ. The V gene lost 2 bases and the J gene lost 8 bases, with 14 bases spanning the gap. This CDR3 contains 14 residues. CDR3 nucleotides: TGCGCCAGCAGCTTACCAGGGGATTTAGACATTCAGTACTTC. It specifies CASSLPGDLDIQYF.

This clonotype was counted ten times or more. The CDR3 spells CASSLEGQGAVPDTQYF. CDR3 DNA: TGTGCCAGCAGCTTAGAGGGACAGGGGGCAGTTCCAGATACGCAGTATTTT. This chain links TRBV7-8 with TRBJ2-3, with TRBD1 matching 12 bases. This CDR3 spans 17 amino acids. Per germline, CDR1 SGHVS and CDR2 FQNEAQ. V was pared by 1 base and J by 4 bases, with 6 bases of the junction left unmatched. The full variable domain, rest sourced from reference TRBV7-8 and TRBJ2-3, is GAGVSQSPRYKVAKRGQDVALRCDPISGHVSLFWYQQALGQGPEFLTYFQNEAQLDKSGLPSDRFFAERPEGSVSTLKIQRTQQEDSAVYLCASSLEGQGAVPDTQYFGPGTRLTVL.

This clonotype was detected ten times or more. The chain joins TRBV29-1 to TRBJ1-5, with a possible D match to TRBD1 (6 bases). Deletions cut 5 bases from V and 1 base from J, with 12 bases between. The CDR3 consists of 14 residues. CDR1 is SQVTM and CDR2 is ANQGSEA in the germline V gene. Here the CDR3 DNA reads TGCAGCGTTCTCGAGGGGGGAAGCAATCAGCCCCAGCATTTT. This translates into CSVLEGGSNQPQHF.

The gene calls are TRBV5-1 and TRBJ1-2; tentative D call: TRBD1 (5 bases). The germline gives CDR1 SGHRS, CDR2 YFSETQ. The CDR3 runs to 14 residues. Deletions cut 6 bases from V and 2 bases from J, with 14 bases between. CDR3 bases: TGCGCCAGCATACCCCAGGGTACCAACTATGGCTACACCTTC. It specifies CASIPQGTNYGYTF.

This clonotype is deemed medium-sized. V is TRBV12-3 or TRBV12-4 and J is TRBJ2-2; the D is unclear. The CDR3 is made up of 17 amino acids. V shed 4 bases and J shed 3 bases, with 18 bases lying between them. CDR3 in DNA: TGTGCCAGCAGTTCCTCCCGCGAAACGGGCCACACCGGGGAGCTGTTTTTT. Residues: CASSSSRETGHTGELFF.

The table lists this clonotype with many counts. The chain uses TRBV19 and TRBJ1-2; 8 bases are shared with TRBD1. Per the germline V gene, CDR1 is LNHDA and CDR2 is SQIVND (reference sequence). The CDR3 sequence is 15 residues long. J lost 2 bases, V lost 5 bases, and 7 bases had no gene match. The CDR3 region has the DNA TGTGCCAGTAGTCCCCGGACAGGGACCAACTATGGCTACACCTTC. This translates into CASSPRTGTNYGYTF.